This T cell receptor beta chain was identified in a study of CD8 T cells in Susac syndrome. The CDR3 runs 15 residues. RNA in amounts of roughly 0.5 to 1 ug was reverse transcribed with random hexamers. One entry per CDR3 protein, called by TCRdb with MiXCR from the immunoSEQ multiplex PCR reads. The sample yields approximately 120,000 distinct CDR3 sequences, more than 75% seen once. V gene TRBV21-1 combines with J gene TRBJ2-2; TRBD1 was called by the table and not checked on the DNA. TRBV21-1 is recorded as a pseudogene. Material: CD8+ T cells from PBMCs. This sequence originates from a human donor with multiple sclerosis. The CDR3: CASSTGTGATGELFF. CDR3 in DNA: TGTGCCAGCAGCACCGGGACAGGGGCCACCGGGGAGCTGTTTTTT.